These T cell receptor beta chains were read from a single sample in a study of blood T cell repertoires in COVID-19. The assay was immunoSEQ multiplex PCR, and TCRdb's table has in-frame clones only and misses some. The sample yields roughly 220,000 clones, roughly 79% seen once. Sample: peripheral blood. Every receptor here comes from a woman of 80 years or more with COVID-19, enrolled during active disease. Each CDR3 is given with its conserved first and last residue. D genes are given only for firm matches. Clone size is shown for a subset of rows, as once, few, many or a class of expanded clone.

D: .
V: TRBV2
J: TRBJ2-3
size: .
DNA: TGTGCCAGCAAGCCCTACAGGGCCACAGATACGCAGTATTTT
CDR3: CASKPYRATDTQYF

D: .
V: TRBV6-6
J: TRBJ2-7
size: .
DNA: TGTGCCAGCAGTTACTACGGGGGCGAGCAGTACTTC
CDR3: CASSYYGGEQYF

D: .
V: TRBV24-1
J: TRBJ2-5
size: .
DNA: TGTGCCACCGGGGGGACAGAAGCATCACAAGAGACCCAGTACTTC
CDR3: CATGGTEASQETQYF

D: TRBD1
V: TRBV5-1
J: TRBJ1-2
size: .
DNA: TGCGCCAGCAGCACGGGGGACAGGGATAACTATGGCTACACCTTC
CDR3: CASSTGDRDNYGYTF

D: TRBD1
V: TRBV6-2/TRBV6-3
J: TRBJ1-3
size: .
DNA: TGTGCCAGCAGCGGCGCGGACAGGCTATCCTCTGGAAACACCATATATTTT
CDR3: CASSGADRLSSGNTIYF

D: .
V: TRBV19
J: TRBJ1-6
size: .
DNA: TGTGCCACCAGCGGTGACTGGAATTCACCCCTCCACTTT
CDR3: CATSGDWNSPLHF

D: TRBD1
V: TRBV2
J: TRBJ2-7
size: few
DNA: TGTGCCAGCAGTGTCCAGGGGGCGAAATACTACGAGCAGTACTTC
CDR3: CASSVQGAKYYEQYF

D: .
V: TRBV19
J: TRBJ1-5
size: .
DNA: TGTGCCAGTAGTAAGCCCAATCAGCCCCAGCATTTT
CDR3: CASSKPNQPQHF

D: .
V: TRBV11-2
J: TRBJ1-4
size: .
DNA: TGTGCCAGCAGCACTCAGACGGGGGTGGCTAATGAAAAACTGTTTTTT
CDR3: CASSTQTGVANEKLFF

D: TRBD2
V: TRBV9
J: TRBJ2-1
size: once
DNA: TGTGCCAGCAGCGAGAGGTTGGGGACTAGCAATGAGCAGTTCTTC
CDR3: CASSERLGTSNEQFF

D: TRBD1
V: TRBV2
J: TRBJ1-5
size: .
DNA: TGTGCCAGCAGCGTTGGAGGGACAGGAAATCAGCCCCAGCATTTT
CDR3: CASSVGGTGNQPQHF

D: TRBD1
V: TRBV29-1
J: TRBJ1-1
size: many
DNA: TGCAGCGTTTCGACAGGGAGGACCACTGAAGCTTTCTTT
CDR3: CSVSTGRTTEAFF

D: .
V: TRBV28
J: TRBJ1-1
size: few
DNA: TGTGCCAGCAGACCAACAGTGAACACTGAAGCTTTCTTT
CDR3: CASRPTVNTEAFF

D: .
V: TRBV4-2
J: TRBJ1-4
size: once
DNA: TGTGCCAGCAGCCAAGGCGAGGGTGCAACTAATGAAAAACTGTTTTTT
CDR3: CASSQGEGATNEKLFF

D: TRBD1
V: TRBV19
J: TRBJ2-3
size: .
DNA: TGTGCCAGTAGTTCAGACAGGGCGGACACGCAGTATTTT
CDR3: CASSSDRADTQYF

D: .
V: TRBV18
J: TRBJ1-4
size: .
DNA: TGTGCCAGCTCACCAGGCCGGACAGCTAATGAAAAACTGTTTTTT
CDR3: CASSPGRTANEKLFF

D: TRBD2
V: TRBV24-1
J: TRBJ2-1
size: .
DNA: TGTGCCACCAGTGGACTAGCGGGCAACTACAATGAGCAGTTCTTC
CDR3: CATSGLAGNYNEQFF

D: TRBD1
V: TRBV6-2/TRBV6-3
J: TRBJ1-5
size: .
DNA: TGTGCCAGCAGCAGGGGGCCGTTCGGAAATCAGCCCCAGCATTTT
CDR3: CASSRGPFGNQPQHF

D: .
V: TRBV2
J: TRBJ2-2
size: few
DNA: TGTGCCAGCAGTGTCCAGAACACCGGGGAGCTGTTTTTT
CDR3: CASSVQNTGELFF

D: TRBD1
V: TRBV30
J: TRBJ2-7
size: .
DNA: TGTGCCTGGAGTGTTGGACAGGGAATATCCTACGAGCAGTACTTC
CDR3: CAWSVGQGISYEQYF

D: .
V: TRBV5-3
J: TRBJ1-1
size: .
DNA: TGTGCCAGAAGCTTGGTTCGGACAGCAAACACTGAAGCTTTCTTT
CDR3: CARSLVRTANTEAFF

D: TRBD1
V: TRBV6-6
J: TRBJ1-2
size: .
DNA: TGTGCCAGCAGTTACGTGGCAGGGGGCGTCGGCTACACCTTC
CDR3: CASSYVAGGVGYTF

D: .
V: TRBV6-6
J: TRBJ2-2
size: .
DNA: TGTGCCAGCAGTTCAGGGTTGTACGGGGAGCTGTTTTTT
CDR3: CASSSGLYGELFF

D: .
V: TRBV6-6
J: TRBJ2-7
size: .
DNA: TGTGCCAGCAGTTATTCGTACGGAGGCGGCTACGAGCAGTACTTC
CDR3: CASSYSYGGGYEQYF

D: TRBD1
V: TRBV29-1
J: TRBJ2-7
size: .
DNA: TGCAGCGTTCCGGGACAGTCCTACGAGCAGTACTTC
CDR3: CSVPGQSYEQYF

D: .
V: TRBV21-1
J: TRBJ1-5
size: .
DNA: TGTGCCAGCACACTGGTCAGGCTCCAGCATTTT
CDR3: CASTLVRLQHF

D: .
V: TRBV18
J: TRBJ2-7
size: .
DNA: TGTGCCAGCTCACCGCAGGTAACCTACGAGCAGTACTTC
CDR3: CASSPQVTYEQYF

D: TRBD1
V: TRBV5-4
J: TRBJ1-1
size: .
DNA: TGTGCCAGCAGCTTTCGACAGGGGAACACTGAAGCTTTCTTT
CDR3: CASSFRQGNTEAFF

D: .
V: TRBV5-8
J: TRBJ1-5
size: .
DNA: TGTGCCAGCAGCTTGGTAGTATGGGGGCAAAGGCAGGGTCAGCCCCAGCATTTT
CDR3: CASSLVVWGQRQGQPQHF